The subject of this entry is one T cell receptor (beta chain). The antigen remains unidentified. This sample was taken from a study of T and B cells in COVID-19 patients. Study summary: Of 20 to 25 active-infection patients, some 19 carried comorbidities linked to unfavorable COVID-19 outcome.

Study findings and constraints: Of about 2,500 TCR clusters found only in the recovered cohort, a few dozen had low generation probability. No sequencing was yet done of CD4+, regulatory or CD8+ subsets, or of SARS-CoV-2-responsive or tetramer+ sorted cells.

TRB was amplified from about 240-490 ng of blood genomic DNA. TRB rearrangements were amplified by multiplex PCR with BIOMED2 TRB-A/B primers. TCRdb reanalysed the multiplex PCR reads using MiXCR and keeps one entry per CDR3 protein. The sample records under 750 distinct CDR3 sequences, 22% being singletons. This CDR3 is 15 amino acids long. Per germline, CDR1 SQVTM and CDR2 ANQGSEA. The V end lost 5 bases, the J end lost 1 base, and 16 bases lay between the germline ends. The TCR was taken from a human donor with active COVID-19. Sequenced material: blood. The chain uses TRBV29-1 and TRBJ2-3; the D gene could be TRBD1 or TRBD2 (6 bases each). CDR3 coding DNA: TGCAGCGTTTTCGGCGGGAAGGGGGGCACAGATACGCAGTATTTT. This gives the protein CSVFGGKGGTDTQYF.